Below are 19 T cell receptor beta chains sequenced from a single sample in a study of shared clonotypes between healthy human individuals. Data came from immunoSEQ multiplex PCR; TCRdb stores just in-frame clones and leaves some out. The profile covers about 2.3 million clones, with more than 80% appearing a single time and approximately 0.4% taken by the ten largest. Material: naive CD4+ T cells from PBMCs. Subset meaning: CD45RA+ positively selected. The receptors stem from a man aged 18 to 35 in good health. Some clones in this sample may be carry-over from other donors' samples.

The chain is built from TRBV20-1 and TRBJ1-1; tentatively, D is TRBD1 (5 bases). V gave up 5 bases and J gave up 9 bases, with 13 bases separating them. The germline CDR1 and CDR2 sequences are DFQATT and SNEGSKA (reference sequence). The CDR3 extends over 11 amino acids. The CDR3 sequence: CSAAGTVKAFF. For the CDR3, the DNA is TGCAGTGCTGCCGGGACCGTGAAAGCTTTCTTT.

The chain carries TRBV18 and TRBJ1-1, with 12 bases aligning to TRBD1. Trimming took 4 bases from V and 1 from J; bases not matched to a gene: 4. CDR1 is KGHSH and CDR2 is LQKENI in the germline V gene. This CDR3 spans 16 amino acids. CDR3 DNA sequence: TGTGCCAGCTCACGTAAGGGACAGGGGGCGAACACTGAAGCTTTCTTT. Translation gives CASSRKGQGANTEAFF.

V gene TRBV6-5 combines with J gene TRBJ2-3, with 11 bases lining up with TRBD1. CDR3 length equals 15 residues. With 6 bases clipped from V and 4 bases from J, the junction kept 6 bases outside the gene matches. Germline-derived CDR1 and CDR2 are MNHEY and SVGAGI. In nucleotides, the CDR3 is TGTGCCAGCAGACAACCGGGACAGGGGGCAGATACGCAGTATTTT. It yields the protein CASRQPGQGADTQYF.

In this sample, this clone turned up once. The chain combines TRBV7-9 with TRBJ2-7; 12 nucleotides line up with TRBD2. This CDR3 spans 14 amino acids. Trimming removed 5 bases from V and 7 bases from J; junction bases left unmatched: 6. Germline V lookup: CDR1 SEHNR, CDR2 FQNEAQ (reference sequence). The CDR3 is CASSLLAGGGEQYF. CDR3 bases: TGTGCCAGCAGCCTACTAGCGGGAGGTGGTGAGCAGTACTTC.

V usage is TRBV7-3 and J usage is TRBJ2-2; D perhaps matches TRBD1 (5 bases). This CDR3 comprises 13 residues. Germline loops: CDR1 SGHTA, CDR2 FQGTGA. V dropped 6 bases and J dropped 3 bases, with 8 bases sitting between them. The DNA of the CDR3 is TGTGCCAGCAGTATGACAGACACCGGGGAGCTGTTTTTT. Residues: CASSMTDTGELFF.

V gene TRBV6-6 combines with J gene TRBJ2-7, with D perhaps TRBD1 (7 bases). Trimming took off 7 bases at V and 7 bases at J, with 23 bases between the two ends. Germline V gene lookup returns CDR1 MNHNY and CDR2 SVGAGI (reference sequence). This CDR3 has 15 residues. The CDR3 region is CASTWGDSGKGEQYF. As DNA, the CDR3 is TGTGCCAGCACCTGGGGGGACAGTGGGAAAGGTGAGCAGTACTTC.

A remark on this clone: The identical CDR3 is also encoded by other nucleotide sequences in the sample. The CDR3 spells CAISESRDTQYF. Here the CDR3 DNA reads TGTGCCATCAGTGAGTCCAGAGATACGCAGTATTTT. The chain uses TRBV10-3 and TRBJ2-3; D gene unclear. Germline CDR1 is ENHRY and CDR2 is SYGVKD. CDR3 length: 12 amino acids. V gave up 0 bases and J gave up 5 bases, with 3 bases separating them.

The chain employs TRBV27 and TRBJ1-1, with no clear D. In germline, CDR1 is MNHEY, CDR2 SMNVEV (reference sequence). The CDR3 totals 14 residues. V was shortened by 5 bases and J by 3 bases, with 13 bases between the two germline ends. CDR3 loop: CASSASKLDTEAFF. The CDR3 region has the DNA TGTGCCAGCAGTGCCTCTAAGTTAGACACTGAAGCTTTCTTT.

V is TRBV7-9 and J is TRBJ2-7; D gene ambiguous. CDR1 is SEHNR, CDR2 FQNEAQ, per germline (reference sequence). The CDR3 has 14 amino acids. Deletions cut 0 bases from V and 3 bases from J, with 9 bases between. CDR3 sequence: CASSLAGPVYEQYF. The CDR3, as DNA: TGTGCCAGCAGCTTAGCAGGTCCCGTCTACGAGCAGTACTTC.

The chain has TRBV7-7 and TRBJ2-1; 9 bases are shared with TRBD2. V shed 5 bases and J 2 bases; nucleotides not matched to a gene: 7. Germline V lookup: CDR1 SSHAT, CDR2 FNYEAQ (reference sequence). The CDR3 runs to 16 residues. The CDR3 sequence is CASSQFSGSAYNEQFF. The CDR3 region has the DNA TGTGCCAGCAGCCAATTTAGCGGGAGCGCCTACAATGAGCAGTTCTTC.

The chain is built from TRBV4-1 and TRBJ2-1; unclear D gene. The CDR3 runs to 15 residues. Germline V CDR1 and CDR2: MGHRA, YSYEKL. The V gene lost 0 bases and the J gene lost 16 bases, with 22 bases spanning the gap. The CDR3 reads CASSQDALEQNPSFF. The DNA for the CDR3 is TGCGCCAGCAGCCAAGATGCGTTGGAACAGAACCCATCCTTCTTC.

The chain is built from TRBV7-9 and TRBJ2-1; TRBD2 matches at 7 bases. The CDR3 spans 16 residues. Trimming took 4 bases from V and 5 from J; bases not matched to a gene: 11. CDR1 is SEHNR and CDR2 is FQNEAQ in the germline V gene (reference sequence). CDR3 amino acids: CASSSISKRGNNEQFF. The DNA for the CDR3 is TGTGCCAGCAGCTCCATCTCCAAGCGGGGTAACAATGAGCAGTTCTTC.

The J gene is TRBJ1-3, the V gene TRBV6-5; TRBD1 aligns across 8 bases. V gave up 8 bases and J gave up 0 bases; unmatched junction bases: 6. The CDR3 totals 15 residues. Germline V gene sequence: CDR1 MNHEY, CDR2 SVGAGI. CDR3 sequence: CASVADRASGNTIYF. The DNA of the CDR3 is TGTGCCAGCGTGGCGGACAGGGCCTCTGGAAACACCATATATTTT.

V and J are TRBV29-1 and TRBJ1-4, with D tentatively TRBD1 (5 bases). CDR3 length: 14 amino acids. Per the germline V gene, CDR1 is SQVTM and CDR2 is ANQGSEA. The V and J ends lost 0 bases and 8 bases respectively, with 13 bases between them. The CDR3 DNA reads TGCAGCGTTGAAGATCTCGGAGGGGCGGAAAAACTGTTTTTT. Amino acid sequence: CSVEDLGGAEKLFF.

The V and J genes are TRBV6-1 and TRBJ1-3; D gene ambiguous. Germline values: CDR1 MNHNS, CDR2 SASEGT. The CDR3 has 14 amino acids. V dropped 10 bases and J dropped 0 bases, with 13 bases sitting between them. DNA of the CDR3: TGTGCCACCCGTATCGATATCTCTGGAAACACCATATATTTT. As protein: CATRIDISGNTIYF.

The gene calls are TRBV2 and TRBJ2-7; D possibly matches TRBD1 or TRBD2 (5 bases each). The V gene lost 8 bases and the J gene lost 1 base, with 12 bases spanning the gap. CDR3 length: 13 residues. The germline CDR1 and CDR2 sequences are SNHLY and FYNNEI. The CDR3 loop reads CASGDGHSYEQYF. The DNA for the CDR3 is TGTGCCAGCGGGGACGGCCATTCCTACGAGCAGTACTTC.

This clone was counted a single time. Other nucleotide sequences from this sample produce the same CDR3. This sequence joins TRBV4-1 and TRBJ2-5; 14 bases are shared with TRBD2. The V and J ends lost 3 bases and 5 bases, in that order; junction bases with no gene match: 5. The CDR3 contains 16 residues. Germline CDR1 is MGHRA and CDR2 is YSYEKL. The CDR3 DNA reads as TGCGCCAGCAGCCAGCTGGGACTAGCGGGAGCGGAGACCCAGTACTTC. It is translated as CASSQLGLAGAETQYF.

The rearrangement joins TRBV28 to TRBJ2-5; D is perhaps TRBD1 (6 bases). V lost 2 bases to trimming and J lost 7 bases, with 17 bases between them. The CDR3 is made up of 15 amino acids. In germline, CDR1 is MDHEN, CDR2 SYDVKM. The CDR3 region has the DNA TGTGCCAGCAGTTTAGTGCAGGGGCCCTTCGGGACCCAGTACTTC. It encodes CASSLVQGPFGTQYF. Complete variable domain (other parts from reference TRBV28 and TRBJ2-5): DVKVTQSSRYLVKRTGEKVFLECVQDMDHENMFWYRQDPGLGLRLIYFSYDVKMKEKGDIPEGYSVSREKKERFSLILESASTNQTSMYLCASSLVQGPFGTQYFGPGTRLLVL.

About this clone: Other DNA sequences in the sample encode the same CDR3. The genes are TRBV11-3 and TRBJ2-7, with D unclear. This CDR3 region has 12 residues. V gave up 0 bases and J gave up 4 bases, with 4 bases separating them. The germline CDR1 and CDR2 sequences are SGHNT and YENEEA. The CDR3 sequence is CASSLDGYEQYF. CDR3 nucleotides: TGTGCCAGCAGCTTAGATGGGTACGAGCAGTACTTC. Complete variable domain (other parts from reference TRBV11-3 and TRBJ2-7): EAGVVQSPRYKIIEKKQPVAFWCNPISGHNTLYWYLQNLGQGPELLIRYENEEAVDDSQLPKDRFSAERLKGVDSTLKIQPAELGDSAVYLCASSLDGYEQYFGPGTRLTVT.